The sequence of this T cell receptor (beta chain) was determined in a study of cytomegalovirus exposure and HLA in healthy donors. Study as a whole: The same platform as the roughly 630 first-cohort repertoires was used for the 110 or so validation repertoires, a later analysis reported. Study-level results: The listing of about 150 TCR beta chains classed them as cytomegalovirus-associated. Testing in vitro showed a few CMV-associated chains specific for CMV antigens.

The donors were in the approximately 130-subject validation cohort, distinct from the approximately 700-subject first cohort. Comment on this clone: Its antigen is currently unknown.

CDR1 is SGHNT, CDR2 YYREEE, per germline (reference sequence). V lost 0 bases and J lost 2, with 11 bases in between. This CDR3 comprises 15 residues. Clones were read by immunoSEQ multiplex PCR, and TCRdb kept only the in-frame ones, dropping some. The repertoire holds 220,000 or so clones, 75% to 95% seen once, with approximately 0.99% in the top ten. Sequencing was performed on PBMCs. The chain joins TRBV5-4 to TRBJ1-2, with a tentative D call TRBD1 (6 bases). This receptor was identified in a woman aged 18-29 years in good health and CMV-seronegative. The CDR3 here is CASSLGQERNYGYTF. The CDR3 coding sequence is TGTGCCAGCAGCTTGGGACAGGAAAGAAACTATGGCTACACCTTC.